The 31 T cell receptor beta chains presented below share a single source sample, sequenced in a study of graft-versus-host responses after intestinal transplantation. These receptors are not linked to any known antigen. Produced via immunoSEQ multiplex PCR; TCRdb's table is partial and in-frame only. The data contain 50,000 to 55,000 clones, about 89% of them singletons. Sample: unstimulated CD4+ T cells sorted from spleen or lymph node cells, taken before transplant. The receptors come from a human donor who was the organ donor for an intestinal transplant.

The rearrangement joins TRBV30 to TRBJ2-3, with TRBD2 matching over 11 bases. With 3 bases clipped from V and 6 bases from J, the junction kept 8 bases outside the gene matches. Per germline, CDR1 GTSNPN and CDR2 SVGIG (reference sequence). The length of the CDR3 is 15 residues. CDR3 DNA sequence: TGTGCCTGGAGCGAACTAGCGGGAGATTCGGATACGCAGTATTTT. As protein: CAWSELAGDSDTQYF.

The chain links TRBV9 to TRBJ2-5; a possible D gene is TRBD2 (7 bases). The last part of the DNA fits TRBJ2-7 better; the J call may be wrong. The CDR3 extends over 15 amino acids. Germline CDR1 reads SGDLS; CDR2 reads YYNGEE. The CDR3 protein is CASSVGEGVGYEQYF. Here the CDR3 DNA reads TGTGCCAGCAGCGTAGGGGAGGGGGTTGGGTACGAGCAGTACTTC.

This chain joins TRBV5-4 and TRBJ2-3; 7 bases match TRBD2. CDR1 and CDR2 from the germline V gene are SGHNT and YYREEE (reference sequence). The ends lost 0 bases at V and 2 bases at J; junction bases unmatched: 9. The CDR3 consists of 17 residues. CDR3 residues: CASSLAAGAGVTDTQYF. CDR3 coding DNA: TGTGCCAGCAGCTTGGCCGCGGGTGCGGGGGTCACAGATACGCAGTATTTT.

The chain carries TRBV28 and TRBJ1-1; 8 nucleotides match TRBD1. Germline CDR1 MDHEN, CDR2 SYDVKM. With 5 bases clipped from V and 7 bases from J, the junction kept 6 bases outside the gene matches. The CDR3 loop spans 13 amino acids. In DNA form, the CDR3 reads TGTGCCAGCAGTCCCGGGACAGGTAATGAAGCTTTCTTT. Its translation: CASSPGTGNEAFF.

This clone was counted only a few times. CDR3 sequence reads: CASRTTGVSNQPQHF. The CDR3 DNA reads as TGTGCCAGCAGGACCACAGGGGTAAGCAATCAGCCCCAGCATTTT. The chain couples TRBV28 to TRBJ1-5, with 7 nucleotides matching TRBD1. V lost 6 bases, J lost 1 base, and 6 bases stayed unmatched. Germline CDR1 MDHEN, CDR2 SYDVKM. The CDR3 consists of 15 residues.

The V and J genes are TRBV6-1 and TRBJ1-1; the D gene is possibly TRBD1 (6 bases). The CDR3 has 13 residues. Germline assignment: CDR1 MNHNS and CDR2 SASEGT. The V and J ends lost 6 bases and 2 bases respectively, with 10 bases between them. CDR3: CASRTGPNTEAFF. The DNA for the CDR3 is TGTGCCAGCAGGACAGGTCCTAACACTGAAGCTTTCTTT.

This chain joins TRBV29-1 and TRBJ2-7; the D gene is possibly TRBD1 (7 bases). Germline V CDR1 and CDR2: SQVTM, ANQGSEA. CDR3 length: 13 residues. Trimming removed 7 bases from V and 6 bases from J, with 19 bases in between. Here the CDR3 DNA reads TGCAGCGGGCGACAGGGACTCGGGGCCGAGCAGTACTTC. Its translation: CSGRQGLGAEQYF.

CDR3 DNA sequence: TGTGCCAGCAGCTTGGCCCCGACAGGGGTCCCCATCATCAATCAGCCCCAGCATTTT. This codes for CASSLAPTGVPIINQPQHF. J is TRBJ1-5 and V is TRBV5-5, with TRBD1 matching 8 bases. Trimming removed 0 bases from V and 3 bases from J; junction bases left unmatched: 14. The CDR3 spans 19 residues. Germline V gene data show CDR1 as SGHKS and CDR2 as YYEKEE (reference sequence).

The chain has TRBV7-3 and TRBJ2-3; possible D gene TRBD2, 5 bases. The CDR3 spans 14 residues. CDR1 and CDR2 (germline): SGHTA, FQGTGA. V shed 6 bases and J shed 1 base, with 11 bases lying between them. The CDR3 bases are TGTGCCAGCAGTACTGGGAGCGGCACAGATACGCAGTATTTT. Protein sequence: CASSTGSGTDTQYF. Full variable domain (rest looked up from reference TRBV7-3 and TRBJ2-3): GAGVSQTPSNKVTEKGKYVELRCDPISGHTALYWYRQSLGQGPEFLIYFQGTGAADDSGLPNDRFFAVRPEGSVSTLKIQRTERGDSAVYLCASSTGSGTDTQYFGPGTRLTVL.

This chain links TRBV7-2 with TRBJ2-7; TRBD1 might be the D (6 bases). The CDR3 sequence is 14 residues long. Germline CDR1 reads SGHTA; CDR2 reads FQGNSA. Trimming took off 0 bases at V and 5 bases at J, with 11 bases between the two ends. CDR3 sequence: CASSLAGASDEQYF. The CDR3, as DNA: TGTGCCAGCAGCTTAGCGGGGGCTTCTGACGAGCAGTACTTC.

This chain uses TRBV28 with TRBJ2-7; D ambiguous. This CDR3 is 11 amino acids long. The germline V gene encodes CDR1 MDHEN and CDR2 SYDVKM. The V end lost 4 bases, the J end lost 3 bases, and 4 bases lay between the germline ends. In nucleotides, the CDR3 is TGTGCCAGCAGTTGGAGCTACGAGCAGTACTTC. Its translation is CASSWSYEQYF.

The chain uses TRBV13 and TRBJ1-4; D gene ambiguous. The CDR3 is 13 amino acids. Germline CDR1 and CDR2: PRHDT and FYEKMQ (reference sequence). Trimming cost V 5 bases and J 8 bases, with 12 bases left between them. The CDR3, as DNA: TGTGCCAGCAGCGTGGGAGCTCCGGAAAAACTGTTTTTT. Translated: CASSVGAPEKLFF.

CDR3 sequence reads: CASSLAQGLNGYTF. The CDR3 DNA sequence: TGTGCCAGCAGCTTAGCCCAGGGCTTAAATGGCTACACCTTC. The rearrangement joins TRBV7-9 to TRBJ1-2; D is possibly TRBD1 (5 bases). The CDR3 covers 14 residues. Germline V gene sequence: CDR1 SEHNR, CDR2 FQNEAQ (reference sequence). V shed 0 bases and J shed 6 bases, with 11 bases lying between them.

Only a few counts were recorded for this clone. Within the sample, other DNA sequences also encode this same CDR3. The chain uses TRBV2 and TRBJ2-5, with 8 bases matching TRBD1. The CDR3 is made up of 13 amino acids. Per germline, CDR1 SNHLY and CDR2 FYNNEI. V shed 6 bases, J shed 5 bases, and the junction held 5 bases outside the gene matches. CDR3 residues: CASSQDRAETQYF. DNA for the CDR3: TGTGCCAGCAGCCAGGACAGGGCGGAGACCCAGTACTTC.

The rearrangement uses TRBV10-2 and TRBJ2-3; D is undetermined. CDR3 length equals 16 residues. Trimming removed 10 bases from V and 0 bases from J, with 20 bases in between. CDR1 is WSHSY and CDR2 is SAAADI in the germline V gene. CDR3 DNA: TGCGCCACCGTCAAAAAACGATACTCTAGCACAGATACGCAGTATTTT. This encodes CATVKKRYSSTDTQYF.

This clone was seen a handful of times. The chain recombines TRBV7-2 with TRBJ2-3, with TRBD2 identical over 10 bases. The germline gives CDR1 SGHTA, CDR2 FQGNSA. The CDR3 covers 14 residues. V was pared by 5 bases and J by 3 bases, with 2 bases of the junction left unmatched. CDR3: CASSMTSGTDTQYF. CDR3 sequence (DNA): TGTGCCAGCAGCATGACTAGCGGGACAGATACGCAGTATTTT.

The gene calls are TRBV6-1 and TRBJ2-1, with D unresolved. The CDR3 contains 11 residues. V shed 4 bases and J shed 10 bases, with 8 bases lying between them. Germline-derived CDR1 and CDR2 are MNHNS and SASEGT. The CDR3 nucleotides are TGTGCCAGCAGTGGGCGAGGCGAGCAGTTCTTC. Encoded protein: CASSGRGEQFF.

V is TRBV30 and J is TRBJ1-2; possibly TRBD1 for D (6 bases). Germline V gene lookup returns CDR1 GTSNPN and CDR2 SVGIG (reference sequence). The V end lost 7 bases, the J end lost 3 bases, and 12 bases lay between the germline ends. This CDR3 spans 12 amino acids. This chain's CDR3 is CAYHRVDYGYTF. CDR3 nucleotides: TGTGCCTACCACAGGGTAGACTATGGCTACACCTTC. The variable domain in full, with the rest retrieved from reference TRBV30 and TRBJ1-2, is SQTIHQWPATLVQPVGSPLSLECTVEGTSNPNLYWYRQAAGRGLQLLFYSVGIGQISSEVPQNLSASRPQDRQFILSSKKLLLSDSGFYLCAYHRVDYGYTFGSGTRLTVV.

On this clone: The same CDR3 arises from other DNA sequences in this sample as well. V is TRBV5-4 and J is TRBJ2-5, with D possibly TRBD1 on 5 matching bases. V was cut by 1 base and J by 5 bases, with 12 bases left in between. In germline, CDR1 is SGHNT, CDR2 YYREEE (reference sequence). This CDR3 contains 14 residues. The CDR3 DNA is TGTGCCAGCAGCTTGATCCAGGGTGGCGAGACCCAGTACTTC. Amino acids: CASSLIQGGETQYF.

The CDR3 nucleotides read TGTGCCAGCCCGATTCGGAGCCTAGACACCGGGGAGCTGTTTTTT. Translated, it gives CASPIRSLDTGELFF. The chain joins TRBV7-2 to TRBJ2-2; D unresolved. Germline lookup yields CDR1 SGHTA and CDR2 FQGNSA. The CDR3 length is 15 residues. Trimming took off 8 bases at V and 3 bases at J, with 16 bases between the two ends.

The CDR3 loop is CASSSPQGEETQYF. In DNA form, the CDR3 reads TGTGCCAGCAGCTCACCCCAGGGTGAAGAGACCCAGTACTTC. The V gene is TRBV5-4, the J gene TRBJ2-5; D may be TRBD1 (5 bases). Germline lookup yields CDR1 SGHNT and CDR2 YYREEE (reference sequence). Trimming removed 3 bases at V and 3 bases at J, with 12 bases between. The CDR3 consists of 14 residues.

The chain carries TRBV28 and TRBJ2-6; TRBD1 matches 11 bases. The trim removed 1 base at V and 4 bases at J, leaving 6 bases unmatched. Germline values: CDR1 MDHEN, CDR2 SYDVKM. CDR3 length: 18 residues. The CDR3 loop is CASSLFGQGALGANVLTF. DNA of the CDR3: TGTGCCAGCAGTTTATTTGGACAGGGGGCTTTGGGGGCCAACGTCCTGACTTTC.

The chain carries TRBV7-2 and TRBJ2-2; D remains ambiguous. Germline CDR1 reads SGHTA; CDR2 reads FQGNSA. The V end was cut by 2 bases, the J end by 4 bases, with 8 bases between. The CDR3 has 14 residues. The DNA of the CDR3 is TGTGCCAGCAGCTTATACGGTAGCACCGGGGAGCTGTTTTTT. The encoded protein is CASSLYGSTGELFF.

The count of this clone is one. The chain combines TRBV5-5 with TRBJ2-2, with a weak D call TRBD1 (5 bases). The germline V and J ends were trimmed by 1 base and 2 bases, with 12 bases remaining between them. Germline lookup yields CDR1 SGHKS and CDR2 YYEKEE (reference sequence). The CDR3 has 16 residues. In nucleotides, the CDR3 is TGTGCCAGCAGCTTGTCTGTCCAGGGCAACACCGGGGAGCTGTTTTTT. It specifies CASSLSVQGNTGELFF.

The chain is built from TRBV30 and TRBJ1-2; 7 bases agree with TRBD1. Trimming removed 1 base from V and 4 bases from J; junction bases left unmatched: 3. This CDR3 contains 13 residues. CDR1 and CDR2 from the germline V gene are GTSNPN and SVGIG (reference sequence). CDR3 region: CAWSGQGGYGYTF. The CDR3 DNA sequence: TGTGCCTGGAGTGGGCAGGGGGGCTATGGCTACACCTTC.

The chain joins TRBV19 to TRBJ2-1, with D perhaps matching TRBD2 (7 bases). V was trimmed by 7 bases and J by 5 bases, leaving 18 bases between them. CDR3 size: 15 residues. CDR1 and CDR2 from the germline V gene are LNHDA and SQIVND (reference sequence). The CDR3 sequence: CASKGGASGDNEQFF. The CDR3 nucleotides read TGTGCCAGTAAGGGGGGGGCTAGCGGAGACAATGAGCAGTTCTTC.

This chain uses TRBV19 with TRBJ1-2, with D unclear. The CDR3 loop spans 13 amino acids. Germline V gene sequence: CDR1 LNHDA, CDR2 SQIVND (reference sequence). V lost 5 bases and J lost 5, with 12 bases in between. CDR3 coding DNA: TGTGCCAGTAGTGACCGGGAGATATATGGCTACACCTTC. Translation: CASSDREIYGYTF.

The V and J genes are TRBV2 and TRBJ1-2; 8 bases are shared with TRBD1. The germline V gene encodes CDR1 SNHLY and CDR2 FYNNEI. The CDR3 is 17 amino acids. Trimming cost V 6 bases and J 2 bases; bases outside gene matches: 14. Written as DNA, the CDR3 is TGTGCCAGCAGGACTTTCAAGGGGCAGGGGGCGAACTATGGCTACACCTTC. It encodes CASRTFKGQGANYGYTF.

The V gene is TRBV28, the J gene TRBJ1-5, with unresolved D. Germline CDR1 is MDHEN and CDR2 is SYDVKM. Trimming removed 4 bases from V and 6 bases from J, with 10 bases in between. This CDR3 is 13 amino acids long. The CDR3 here is CASSSRRGQPQHF. The CDR3 DNA is TGTGCCAGCAGTTCGAGACGGGGTCAGCCCCAGCATTTT.

Details on this clone: Other DNA sequences in the same sample also yield this CDR3. The chain links TRBV19 to TRBJ2-2; TRBD2 aligns across 13 bases. J gave up 6 bases and V 6 bases, and 10 bases lay outside the gene matches. The CDR3 sequence is 17 residues long. The V gene's germline CDR1 is LNHDA and CDR2 SQIVND (reference sequence). CDR3 in DNA: TGTGCCAGTAGCATTGGACTAGCGGGAGAAGGTGCCGGGGAGCTGTTTTTT. It yields the protein CASSIGLAGEGAGELFF.

This clone showed up just once. The gene calls are TRBV2 and TRBJ2-7, with a tentative D call TRBD2 (5 bases). This CDR3 region has 14 residues. Germline V gene data show CDR1 as SNHLY and CDR2 as FYNNEI. V lost 3 bases and J 2 bases, leaving 11 bases between the germline ends. DNA of the CDR3: TGTGCCAGCAGTGATCTAGCTCCCACCTACGAGCAGTACTTC. Its protein product is CASSDLAPTYEQYF.